This passage covers 18 T cell receptor beta chains from one sample sequenced in a study of monozygotic twins with inflammatory bowel disease. After re-calling the 5' RACE reads, TCRdb lists one entry per CDR3 protein, DNA absent. This sample's clone table lists about 210,000 distinct CDR3 sequences. Input material: blood. Receptors originate from a human donor with ulcerative colitis or Crohn's disease, or a healthy co-twin of an affected twin (not recorded which).

V and J are TRBV7-2 and TRBJ2-2. Germline loops: CDR1 SGHTA, CDR2 FQGNSA. CDR3 length: 14 amino acids. Here the CDR3 reads CASSVMGSTGELFF. The whole variable domain, filled in from reference TRBV7-2 and TRBJ2-2, reads GAGVSQSPSNKVTEKGKDVELRCDPISGHTALYWYRQSLGQGLEFLIYFQGNSAPDKSGLPSDRFSAERTGGSVSTLTIQRTQQEDSAVYLCASSVMGSTGELFFGEGSRLTVL.

The chain uses TRBV7-9 and TRBJ1-3; without DNA, the TCRdb call of TRBD1 cannot be checked. CDR1 and CDR2 from the germline V gene are SEHNR and FQNEAQ (reference sequence). The CDR3 runs 17 residues. The CDR3 is CASSPPPGQGFGNTIYF.

The rearrangement links TRBV12-3 or TRBV12-4 to TRBJ2-6. The CDR3 runs to 16 residues. CDR3 region: CASSLDEASGANVLTF.

The CDR3 loop is CASSLTLGYGYTF. The chain is built from TRBV9 and TRBJ1-2. This CDR3 has 13 residues. CDR1 is SGDLS and CDR2 is YYNGEE in the germline V gene.

V usage is TRBV5-1 and J usage is TRBJ2-2. The CDR3 loop spans 14 amino acids. Per germline, CDR1 SGHRS and CDR2 YFSETQ. CDR3 residues: CASSLRMNTGELFF.

The chain carries TRBV5-1 and TRBJ1-3. Germline CDR1 and CDR2: SGHRS and YFSETQ. The CDR3 length is 14 residues. The CDR3 loop is CASSLEEGTNTIYF.

The V and J genes are TRBV7-9 and TRBJ1-2; TCRdb designates TRBD1, a call that cannot be tested without DNA. There are 16 residues in the CDR3. The germline gives CDR1 SEHNR, CDR2 FQNEAQ (reference sequence). The CDR3: CASSPTPGGADYGYTF.

This chain joins TRBV15 and TRBJ2-7; no DNA is available, so the TRBD1 call from TCRdb remains unchecked. The length of the CDR3 is 13 residues. CDR1 is LNHNV and CDR2 is YYDKDF in the germline V gene (reference sequence). The CDR3 sequence: CATTTGRSYEQYF.

The V gene is TRBV5-1, the J gene TRBJ1-1. The CDR3 is 15 amino acids. CDR1 is SGHRS, CDR2 YFSETQ, per germline. The CDR3 region is CASSLDGNLNTEAFF.

This chain joins TRBV10-3 and TRBJ2-3; TCRdb's assignment of TRBD1 cannot be checked, as there is no DNA. Germline loops: CDR1 ENHRY, CDR2 SYGVKD. The CDR3 extends over 14 amino acids. The CDR3 protein is CAIRGTVSTDTQYF.

This chain connects TRBV11-1 to TRBJ2-5; TCRdb's assignment of TRBD1 cannot be checked, as there is no DNA. The CDR3 is made up of 15 amino acids. CDR1 and CDR2 from the germline V gene are SGHAT and FQDESV (reference sequence). The CDR3 here is CASSSGQGIQETQYF. Full variable domain (remainder filled in from reference TRBV11-1 and TRBJ2-5): EAEVAQSPRYKITEKSQAVAFWCDPISGHATLYWYRQILGQGPELLVQFQDESVVDDSQLPKDRFSAERLKGVDSTLKIQPAELGDSAMYLCASSSGQGIQETQYFGPGTRLLVL.

The V call is TRBV27, the J call TRBJ1-4. The germline CDR1 and CDR2 sequences are MNHEY and SMNVEV (reference sequence). The CDR3 length is 13 residues. The CDR3 region is CASKPSGGGKLFF.

This chain links TRBV5-1 with TRBJ1-4. The CDR3 covers 15 residues. Germline-derived CDR1 and CDR2 are SGHRS and YFSETQ. The CDR3 region is CASSLGPSTNEKLFF.

CDR3 residues: CASSLGLARTDTQYF. This chain uses TRBV5-1 with TRBJ2-3; with no DNA, the TCRdb D assignment of TRBD2 cannot be verified. The CDR3 runs 15 residues. The germline gives CDR1 SGHRS, CDR2 YFSETQ.

The chain uses TRBV6-1 and TRBJ1-1; with no DNA, the TCRdb D assignment of TRBD1 cannot be verified. CDR1 and CDR2 (germline): MNHNS, SASEGT. The CDR3 covers 14 residues. This chain's CDR3 is CASRATGFYTEAFF.

The gene calls are TRBV5-1 and TRBJ2-2; TCRdb indicates TRBD2, and absent DNA this call remains unverified. The CDR3 has 18 residues. From germline, CDR1 is SGHRS and CDR2 YFSETQ. CDR3 sequence: CASSLDATSGGISGELFF.

J is TRBJ2-4 and V is TRBV20-1; TCRdb designates TRBD2, a call that cannot be tested without DNA. The germline V gene encodes CDR1 DFQATT and CDR2 SNEGSKA (reference sequence). The CDR3 runs to 16 residues. CDR3 loop: CSARAVRSGRQNIQYF.

The chain carries TRBV5-1 and TRBJ1-1; TCRdb selects TRBD1, and the lack of DNA leaves this call unchecked. This CDR3 region has 14 residues. From germline, CDR1 is SGHRS and CDR2 YFSETQ. The CDR3 region is CASSYGTDRTEAFF.